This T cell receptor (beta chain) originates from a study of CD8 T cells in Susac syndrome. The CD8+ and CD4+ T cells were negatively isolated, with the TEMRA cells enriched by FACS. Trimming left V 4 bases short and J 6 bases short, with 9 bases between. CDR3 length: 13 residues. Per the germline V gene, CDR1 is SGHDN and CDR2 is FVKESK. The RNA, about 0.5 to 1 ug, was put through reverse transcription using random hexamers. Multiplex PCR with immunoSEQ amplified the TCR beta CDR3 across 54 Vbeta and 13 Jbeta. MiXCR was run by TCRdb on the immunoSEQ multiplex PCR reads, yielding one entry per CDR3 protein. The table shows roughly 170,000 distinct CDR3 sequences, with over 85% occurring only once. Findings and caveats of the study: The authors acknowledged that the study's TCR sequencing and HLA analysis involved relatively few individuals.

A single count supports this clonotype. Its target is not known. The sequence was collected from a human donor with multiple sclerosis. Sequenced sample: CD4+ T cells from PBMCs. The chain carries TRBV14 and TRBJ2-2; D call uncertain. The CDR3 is CASSRNMAGELFF. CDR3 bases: TGTGCCAGCAGCCGCAACATGGCCGGGGAGCTGTTTTTT.